This T cell receptor (beta chain) was documented in a study of blood T cells in healthy people across ages. General study results and limits: Those diversity estimates obtained from one million T cells were thought to be underestimates. The fall in TCR beta diversity per million T cells was roughly linear with age.

Trimming took off 3 bases at V and 5 bases at J, with 8 bases between the two ends. Germline V lookup: CDR1 MGHDK, CDR2 SYGVNS. The length of the CDR3 is 12 residues. A second about 6 to 12 cycle PCR used barcoded and J-beta primers. Every cDNA molecule carried a tag from a template-switch adaptor bearing 12 random nucleotides. TCRdb ran MiXCR on the 5' RACE reads and lists one entry per CDR3 protein. Among under 1,000,000 distinct CDR3 sequences listed, around 45% were seen once. This clonotype was observed once. Its target is not known. The origin of this receptor is a man older than 75 in good health. This rearrangement joins TRBV25-1 to TRBJ2-7; no reliable D call. The sample taken for sequencing was blood. The CDR3 DNA follows: TGTGCCAGCAGTGATCTTAACCACGAGCAGTACTTC. It yields the protein CASSDLNHEQYF.